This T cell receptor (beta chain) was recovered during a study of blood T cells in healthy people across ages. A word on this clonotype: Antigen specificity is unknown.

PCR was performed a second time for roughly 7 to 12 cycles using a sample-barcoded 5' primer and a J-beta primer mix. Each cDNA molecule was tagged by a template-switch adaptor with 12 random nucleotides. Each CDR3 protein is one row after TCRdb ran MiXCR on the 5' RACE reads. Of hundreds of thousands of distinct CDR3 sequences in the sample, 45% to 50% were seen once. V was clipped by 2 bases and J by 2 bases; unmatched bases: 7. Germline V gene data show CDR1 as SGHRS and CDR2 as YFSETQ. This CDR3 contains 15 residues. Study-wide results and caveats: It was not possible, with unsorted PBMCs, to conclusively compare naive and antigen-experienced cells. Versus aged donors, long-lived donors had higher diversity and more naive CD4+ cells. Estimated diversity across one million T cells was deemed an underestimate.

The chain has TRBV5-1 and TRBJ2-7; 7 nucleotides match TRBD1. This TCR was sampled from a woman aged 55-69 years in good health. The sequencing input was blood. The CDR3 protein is CASSLQGSGPYEQYF. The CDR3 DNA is TGCGCCAGCAGCTTACAGGGGTCCGGTCCCTACGAGCAGTACTTC.